Here is one TCR beta chain with its context. Germline V lookup: CDR1 LNHDA, CDR2 SQIVND (reference sequence). There are 15 residues in the CDR3. The ends were cut back, 3 bases at V and 0 bases at J, with 9 bases in the middle. Some clones are missing from TCRdb's copy, which holds only in-frame ones; the method was immunoSEQ multiplex PCR. This table has fewer than 200,000 clones, roughly 82% appearing once. These data come from a study of blood T cell repertoires in COVID-19. Study as a whole: Material from acute and convalescent COVID-19 was sourced from the United States, Italy and Spain.

What was sequenced was peripheral blood. The TCR was taken from a woman in her sixties or seventies with COVID-19, enrolled during active disease. This chain connects TRBV19 to TRBJ1-3; D remains unclear. Here the CDR3 DNA reads TGTGCCAGTAGTATGGTAGATTTCTCTGGAAACACCATATATTTT. The encoded protein is CASSMVDFSGNTIYF.